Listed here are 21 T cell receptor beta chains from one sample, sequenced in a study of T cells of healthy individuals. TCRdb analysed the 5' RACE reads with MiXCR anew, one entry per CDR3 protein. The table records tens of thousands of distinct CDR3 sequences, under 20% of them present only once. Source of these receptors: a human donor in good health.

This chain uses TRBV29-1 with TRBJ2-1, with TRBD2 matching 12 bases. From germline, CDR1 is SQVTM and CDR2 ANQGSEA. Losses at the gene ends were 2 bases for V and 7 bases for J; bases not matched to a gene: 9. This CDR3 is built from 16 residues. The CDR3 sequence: CSVEHRLAGAGNEQFF. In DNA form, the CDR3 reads TGCAGCGTTGAACATCGACTAGCGGGAGCCGGGAATGAGCAGTTCTTC.

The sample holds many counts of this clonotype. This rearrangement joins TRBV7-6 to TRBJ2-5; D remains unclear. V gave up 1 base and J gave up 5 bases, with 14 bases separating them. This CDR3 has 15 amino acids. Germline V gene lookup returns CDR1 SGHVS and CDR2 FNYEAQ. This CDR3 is CASSLVLRLGETQYF. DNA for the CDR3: TGTGCCAGCAGCTTAGTACTACGGTTAGGGGAGACCCAGTACTTC.

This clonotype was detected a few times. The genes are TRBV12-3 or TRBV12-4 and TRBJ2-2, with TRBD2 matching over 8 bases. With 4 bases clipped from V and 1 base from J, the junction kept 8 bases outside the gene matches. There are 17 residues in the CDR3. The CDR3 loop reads CASSSVRGARNTGELFF. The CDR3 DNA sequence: TGTGCCAGCAGTTCGGTGCGGGGGGCTAGGAACACCGGGGAGCTGTTTTTT.

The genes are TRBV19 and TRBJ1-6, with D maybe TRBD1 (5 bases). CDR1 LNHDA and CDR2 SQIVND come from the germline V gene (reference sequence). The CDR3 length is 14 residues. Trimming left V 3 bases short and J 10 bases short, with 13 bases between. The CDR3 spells CASSIAPGKSPLHF. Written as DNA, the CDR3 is TGTGCCAGTAGTATTGCACCAGGGAAGTCACCCCTCCACTTT.

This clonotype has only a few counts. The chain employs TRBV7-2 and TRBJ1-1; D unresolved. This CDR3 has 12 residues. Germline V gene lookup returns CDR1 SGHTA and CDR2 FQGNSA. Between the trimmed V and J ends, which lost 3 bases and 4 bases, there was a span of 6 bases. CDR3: CASSFTGTEAFF. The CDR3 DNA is TGTGCCAGCAGCTTCACGGGCACTGAAGCTTTCTTT.

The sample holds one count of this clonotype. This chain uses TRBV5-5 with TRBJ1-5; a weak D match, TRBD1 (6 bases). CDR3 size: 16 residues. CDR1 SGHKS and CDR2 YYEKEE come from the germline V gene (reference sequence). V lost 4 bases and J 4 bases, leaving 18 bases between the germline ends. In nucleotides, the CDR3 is TGTGCCAGCAGCATGGGGCCCAGGGGACGGAATCAGCCCCAGCATTTT. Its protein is CASSMGPRGRNQPQHF.

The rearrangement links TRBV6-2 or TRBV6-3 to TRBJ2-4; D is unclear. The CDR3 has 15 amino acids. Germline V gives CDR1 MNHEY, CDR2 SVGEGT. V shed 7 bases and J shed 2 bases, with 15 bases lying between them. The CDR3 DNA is TGTGCCAGCAAGGGCACCCCGGCAACCAAAAACATTCAGTACTTC. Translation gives CASKGTPATKNIQYF.

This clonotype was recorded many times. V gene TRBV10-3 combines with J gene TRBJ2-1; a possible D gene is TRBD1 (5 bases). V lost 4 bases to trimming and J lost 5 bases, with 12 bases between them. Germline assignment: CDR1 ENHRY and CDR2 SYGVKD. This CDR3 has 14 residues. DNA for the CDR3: TGTGCCATCAGTGTTAGGGGAAGCGACAATGAGCAGTTCTTC. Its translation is CAISVRGSDNEQFF.

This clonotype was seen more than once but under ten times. The CDR3 loop is CASSSVRPGQGEKLFF. The DNA of the CDR3 is TGTGCCAGCAGTTCCGTTCGGCCGGGACAGGGAGAAAAACTGTTTTTT. The gene calls are TRBV7-9 and TRBJ1-4; TRBD1 matches 9 bases. The CDR3 loop spans 16 amino acids. Looked up from germline, CDR1 is SEHNR and CDR2 is FQNEAQ (reference sequence). V lost 6 bases and J lost 8; bases outside the gene matches: 13.

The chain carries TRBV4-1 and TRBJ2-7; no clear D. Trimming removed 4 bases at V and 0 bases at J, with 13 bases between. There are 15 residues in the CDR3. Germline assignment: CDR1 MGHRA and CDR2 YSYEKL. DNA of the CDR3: TGCGCCAGCAGCCGCGAAGGGAAACCCTCCTACGAGCAGTACTTC. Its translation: CASSREGKPSYEQYF.

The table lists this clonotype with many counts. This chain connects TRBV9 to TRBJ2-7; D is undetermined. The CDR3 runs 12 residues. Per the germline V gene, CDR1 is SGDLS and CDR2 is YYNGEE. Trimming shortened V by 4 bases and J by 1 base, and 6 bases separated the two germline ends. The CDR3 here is CASSSTSYEQYF. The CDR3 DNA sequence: TGTGCCAGCAGCTCCACTTCCTACGAGCAGTACTTC.

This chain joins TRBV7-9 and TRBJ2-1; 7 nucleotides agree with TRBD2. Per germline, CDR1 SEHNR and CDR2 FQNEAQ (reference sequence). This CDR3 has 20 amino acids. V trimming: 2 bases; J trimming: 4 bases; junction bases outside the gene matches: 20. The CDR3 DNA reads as TGTGCCAGCAGCTTACGGGGCGGGACTATTACTTTCGGGAATTACAATGAGCAGTTCTTC. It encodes CASSLRGGTITFGNYNEQFF.

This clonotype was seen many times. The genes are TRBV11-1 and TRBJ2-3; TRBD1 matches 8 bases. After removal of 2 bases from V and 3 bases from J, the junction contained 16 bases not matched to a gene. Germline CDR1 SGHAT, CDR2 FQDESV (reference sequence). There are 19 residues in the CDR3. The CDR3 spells CASSLKSPGAGGRTDTQYF. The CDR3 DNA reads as TGTGCCAGCAGCTTAAAGTCCCCTGGGGCAGGGGGCCGGACAGATACGCAGTATTTT. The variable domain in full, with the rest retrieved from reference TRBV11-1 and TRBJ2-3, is EAEVAQSPRYKITEKSQAVAFWCDPISGHATLYWYRQILGQGPELLVQFQDESVVDDSQLPKDRFSAERLKGVDSTLKIQPAELGDSAMYLCASSLKSPGAGGRTDTQYFGPGTRLTVL.

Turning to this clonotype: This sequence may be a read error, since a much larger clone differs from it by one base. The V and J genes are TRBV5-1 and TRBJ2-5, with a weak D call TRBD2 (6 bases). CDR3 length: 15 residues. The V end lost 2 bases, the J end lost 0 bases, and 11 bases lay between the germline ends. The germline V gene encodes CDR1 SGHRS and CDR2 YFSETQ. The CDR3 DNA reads TGCGCCAGCAGCTTCCGCGGGGAAAACCAAGAGACCCAGTACTTC. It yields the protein CASSFRGENQETQYF.

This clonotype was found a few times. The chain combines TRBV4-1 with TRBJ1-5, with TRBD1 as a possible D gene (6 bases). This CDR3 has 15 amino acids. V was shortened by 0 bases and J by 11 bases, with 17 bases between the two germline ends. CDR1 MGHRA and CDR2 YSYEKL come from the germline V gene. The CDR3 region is CASSQDETERGTQHF. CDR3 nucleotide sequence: TGCGCCAGCAGCCAAGATGAAACGGAGAGGGGGACCCAGCATTTT.

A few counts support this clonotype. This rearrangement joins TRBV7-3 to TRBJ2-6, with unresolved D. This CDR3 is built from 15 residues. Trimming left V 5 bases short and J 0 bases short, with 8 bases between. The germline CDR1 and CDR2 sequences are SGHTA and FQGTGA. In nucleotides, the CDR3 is TGTGCCAGCAGCCCCTCCGACTCTGGGGCCAACGTCCTGACTTTC. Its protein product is CASSPSDSGANVLTF.

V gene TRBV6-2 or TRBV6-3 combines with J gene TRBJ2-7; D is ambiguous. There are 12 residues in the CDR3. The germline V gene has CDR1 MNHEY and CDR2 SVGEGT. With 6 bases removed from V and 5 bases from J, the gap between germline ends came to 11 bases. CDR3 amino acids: CASSLSPDEQYF. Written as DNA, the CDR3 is TGTGCCAGCAGCCTAAGTCCGGACGAGCAGTACTTC.

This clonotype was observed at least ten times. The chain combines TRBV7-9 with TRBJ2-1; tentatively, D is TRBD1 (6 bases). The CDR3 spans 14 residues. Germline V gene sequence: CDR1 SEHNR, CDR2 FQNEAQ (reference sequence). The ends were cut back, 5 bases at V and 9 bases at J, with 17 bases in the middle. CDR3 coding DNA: TGTGCCAGCAGCGTAACAGGGATTGCATCTGAGCAGTTCTTC. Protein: CASSVTGIASEQFF.

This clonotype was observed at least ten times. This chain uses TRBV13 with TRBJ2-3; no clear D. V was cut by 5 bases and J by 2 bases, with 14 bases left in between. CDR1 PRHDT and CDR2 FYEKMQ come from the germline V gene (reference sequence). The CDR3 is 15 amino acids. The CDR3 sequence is CASSLGSGSTDTQYF. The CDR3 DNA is TGTGCCAGCAGCCTCGGATCCGGGTCCACAGATACGCAGTATTTT.

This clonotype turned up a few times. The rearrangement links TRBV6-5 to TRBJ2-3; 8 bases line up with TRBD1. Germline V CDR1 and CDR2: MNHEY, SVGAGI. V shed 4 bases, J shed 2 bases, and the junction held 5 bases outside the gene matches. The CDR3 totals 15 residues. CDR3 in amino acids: CASSSPGQDTDTQYF. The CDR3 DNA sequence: TGTGCCAGCAGTTCCCCGGGACAGGACACAGATACGCAGTATTTT.

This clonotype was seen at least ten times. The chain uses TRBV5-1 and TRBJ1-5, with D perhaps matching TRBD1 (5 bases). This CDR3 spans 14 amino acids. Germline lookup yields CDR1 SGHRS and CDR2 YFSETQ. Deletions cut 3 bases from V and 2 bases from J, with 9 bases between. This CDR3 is CASSSAGGNQPQHF. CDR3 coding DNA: TGCGCCAGCAGCTCGGCGGGGGGCAATCAGCCCCAGCATTTT.